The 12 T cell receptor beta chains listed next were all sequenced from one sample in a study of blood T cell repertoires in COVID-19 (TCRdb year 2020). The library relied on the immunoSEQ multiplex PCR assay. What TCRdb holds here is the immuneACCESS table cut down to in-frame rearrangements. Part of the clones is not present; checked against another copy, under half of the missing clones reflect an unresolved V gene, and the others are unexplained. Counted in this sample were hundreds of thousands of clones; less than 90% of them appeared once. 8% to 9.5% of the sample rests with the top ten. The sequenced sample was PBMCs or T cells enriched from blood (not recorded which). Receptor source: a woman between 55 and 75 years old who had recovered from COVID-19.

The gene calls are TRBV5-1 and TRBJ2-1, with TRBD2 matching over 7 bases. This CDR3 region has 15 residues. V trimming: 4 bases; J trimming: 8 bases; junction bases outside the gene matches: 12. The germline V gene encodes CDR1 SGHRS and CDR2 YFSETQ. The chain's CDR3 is CASSHPVAGTDEQFF. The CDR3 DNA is TGCGCCAGCAGCCACCCGGTAGCGGGTACGGATGAGCAGTTCTTC.

CDR3 residues: CASSYSQAALNEQFF. In DNA form, the CDR3 reads TGTGCCAGCAGTTACTCACAGGCCGCCCTGAATGAGCAGTTCTTC. This chain uses TRBV6-5 with TRBJ2-1; perhaps TRBD1 as D (5 bases). Germline V gene lookup returns CDR1 MNHEY and CDR2 SVGAGI. The CDR3 covers 15 residues. V lost 0 bases, J lost 7 bases, and 13 bases lay in between.

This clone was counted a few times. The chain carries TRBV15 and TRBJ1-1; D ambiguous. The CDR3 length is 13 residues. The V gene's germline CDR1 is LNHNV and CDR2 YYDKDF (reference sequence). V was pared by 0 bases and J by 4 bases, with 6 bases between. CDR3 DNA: TGTGCCACCAGCAGAGACCCCATCACTGAAGCTTTCTTT. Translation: CATSRDPITEAFF.

The CDR3, as DNA: TGTGCCAGCAGTTTAATCAGGGGCGGGAATGAAAAACTGTTTTTT. Protein: CASSLIRGGNEKLFF. V usage is TRBV27 and J usage is TRBJ1-4; tentative D call: TRBD1 (6 bases). This CDR3 comprises 15 residues. Germline V gene sequence: CDR1 MNHEY, CDR2 SMNVEV (reference sequence). Trimming removed 2 bases at V and 5 bases at J, with 12 bases between.

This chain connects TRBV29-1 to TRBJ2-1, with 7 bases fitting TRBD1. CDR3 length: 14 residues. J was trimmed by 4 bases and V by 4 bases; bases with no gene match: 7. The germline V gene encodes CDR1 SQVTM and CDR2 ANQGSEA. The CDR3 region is CSVAGTERYNEQFF. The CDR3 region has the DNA TGCAGCGTTGCGGGGACAGAAAGATACAATGAGCAGTTCTTC.

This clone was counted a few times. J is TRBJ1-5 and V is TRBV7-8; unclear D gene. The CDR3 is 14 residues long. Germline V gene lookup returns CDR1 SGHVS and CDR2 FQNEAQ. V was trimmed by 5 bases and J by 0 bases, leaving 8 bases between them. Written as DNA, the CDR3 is TGTGCCAGCAGCCCAACTGATAGCAATCAGCCCCAGCATTTT. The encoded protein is CASSPTDSNQPQHF. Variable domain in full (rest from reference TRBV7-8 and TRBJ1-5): GAGVSQSPRYKVAKRGQDVALRCDPISGHVSLFWYQQALGQGPEFLTYFQNEAQLDKSGLPSDRFFAERPEGSVSTLKIQRTQQEDSAVYLCASSPTDSNQPQHFGDGTRLSIL.

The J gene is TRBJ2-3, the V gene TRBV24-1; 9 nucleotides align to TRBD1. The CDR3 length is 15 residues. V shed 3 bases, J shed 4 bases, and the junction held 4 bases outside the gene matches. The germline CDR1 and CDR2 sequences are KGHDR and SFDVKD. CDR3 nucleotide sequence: TGTGCCACCAGTGATAGTGGACAGGGGTCAGATACGCAGTATTTT. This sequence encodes CATSDSGQGSDTQYF.

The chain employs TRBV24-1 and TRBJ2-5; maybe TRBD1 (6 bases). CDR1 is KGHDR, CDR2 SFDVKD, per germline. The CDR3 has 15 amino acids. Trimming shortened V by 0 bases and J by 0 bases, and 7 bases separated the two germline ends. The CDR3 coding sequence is TGTGCCACCAGTGATTTGACAGGGTACCAAGAGACCCAGTACTTC. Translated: CATSDLTGYQETQYF.

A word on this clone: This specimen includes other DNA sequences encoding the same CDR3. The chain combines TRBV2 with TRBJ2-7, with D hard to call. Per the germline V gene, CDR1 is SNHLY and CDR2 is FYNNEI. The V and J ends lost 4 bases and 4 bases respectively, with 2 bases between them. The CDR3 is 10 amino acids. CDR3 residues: CASSAYEQYV. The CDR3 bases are TGTGCCAGCAGTGCATACGAGCAGTACGTC.

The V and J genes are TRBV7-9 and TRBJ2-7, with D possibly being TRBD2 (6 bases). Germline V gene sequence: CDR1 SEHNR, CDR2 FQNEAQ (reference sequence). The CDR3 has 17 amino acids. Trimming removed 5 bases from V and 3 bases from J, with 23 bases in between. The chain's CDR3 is CASSQGGALSKRYEQYF. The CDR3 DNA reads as TGTGCCAGCAGCCAAGGAGGGGCCCTCTCCAAACGCTACGAGCAGTACTTC.

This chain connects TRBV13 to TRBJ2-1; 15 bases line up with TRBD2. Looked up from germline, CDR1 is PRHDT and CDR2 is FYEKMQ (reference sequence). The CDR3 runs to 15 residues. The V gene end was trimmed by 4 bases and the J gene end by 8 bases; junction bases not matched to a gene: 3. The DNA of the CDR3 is TGTGCCAGCAGCTGGGGACTAGCGGGGGGTGATGAGCAGTTCTTC. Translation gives CASSWGLAGGDEQFF.

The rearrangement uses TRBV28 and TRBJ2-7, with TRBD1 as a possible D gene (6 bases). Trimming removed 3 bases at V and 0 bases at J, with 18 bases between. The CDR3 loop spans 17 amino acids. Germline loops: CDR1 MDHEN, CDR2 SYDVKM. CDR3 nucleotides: TGTGCCAGCAGTTTTCTACAGGGTCGGACCAGCTCCTACGAGCAGTACTTC. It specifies CASSFLQGRTSSYEQYF.